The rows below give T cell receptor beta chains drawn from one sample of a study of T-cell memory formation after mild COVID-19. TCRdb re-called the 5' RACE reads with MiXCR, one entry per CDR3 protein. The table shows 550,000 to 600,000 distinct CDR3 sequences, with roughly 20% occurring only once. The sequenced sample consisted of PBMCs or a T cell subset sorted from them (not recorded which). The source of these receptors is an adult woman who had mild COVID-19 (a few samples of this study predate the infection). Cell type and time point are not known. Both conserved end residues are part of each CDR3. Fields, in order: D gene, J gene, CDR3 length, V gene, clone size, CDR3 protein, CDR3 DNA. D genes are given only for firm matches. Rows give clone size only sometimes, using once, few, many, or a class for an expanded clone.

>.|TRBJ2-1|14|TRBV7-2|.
CASRGLSSYNEQFF
TGTGCCAGCAGGGGTCTCAGCTCCTACAATGAGCAGTTCTTC
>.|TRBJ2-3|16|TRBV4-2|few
CASSQDRARATDTQYF
TGTGCCAGCAGCCAAGATCGGGCAAGGGCCACAGATACGCAGTATTTT
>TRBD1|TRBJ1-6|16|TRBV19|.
CASSPDRGLGGSPLHF
TGTGCCAGTAGTCCAGACAGGGGTCTTGGCGGCTCACCCCTCCACTTT
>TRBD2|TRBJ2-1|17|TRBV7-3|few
CASSLGTSGSLSNEQFF
TGTGCCAGCAGCCTCGGGACTAGCGGGAGTTTAAGCAATGAGCAGTTCTTC
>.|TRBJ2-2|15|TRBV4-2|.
CASSQADLNTGELFF
TGTGCCAGCAGCCAGGCGGACCTGAACACCGGGGAGCTGTTTTTT
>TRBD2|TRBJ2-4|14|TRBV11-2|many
CASSSTSGSDIQYF
TGTGCCAGCAGCTCCACTAGCGGGAGTGACATTCAGTACTTC
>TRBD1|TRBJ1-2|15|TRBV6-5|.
CASSSGTGYDYGYTF
TGTGCCAGCAGTTCCGGGACAGGGTATGACTATGGCTACACCTTC
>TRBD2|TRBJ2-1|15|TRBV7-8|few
CASSLTSGTLYEQFF
TGTGCCAGCAGCTTAACTAGCGGGACCCTTTACGAGCAGTTCTTC
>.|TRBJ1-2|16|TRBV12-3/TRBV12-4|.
CASSHAYAGGYYGYTF
TGTGCCAGCAGCCATGCGTACGCGGGAGGTTACTATGGCTACACCTTC
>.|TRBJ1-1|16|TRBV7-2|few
CASSLARGGRDTEAFF
TGTGCCAGCAGCTTAGCGCGGGGGGGCAGGGACACTGAAGCTTTCTTT
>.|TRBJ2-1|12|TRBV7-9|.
CASSLEGHKQFF
TGTGCCAGCAGCTTAGAGGGACATAAGCAGTTCTTC
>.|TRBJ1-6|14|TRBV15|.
CATSRDARVSPLHF
TGTGCCACCAGCAGAGATGCCAGGGTTTCACCCCTCCACTTT
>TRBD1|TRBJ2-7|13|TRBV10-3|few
CAIKGQGSHEQYF
TGTGCCATCAAGGGACAGGGGTCTCACGAGCAGTACTTC
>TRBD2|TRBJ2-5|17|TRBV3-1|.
CASSQELAGGLLETQYF
TGTGCCAGCAGCCAAGAGCTAGCGGGGGGACTATTGGAGACCCAGTACTTC
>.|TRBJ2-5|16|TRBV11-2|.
CASRPVFGRAGETQYF
TGTGCCAGCAGACCCGTGTTCGGCAGGGCTGGAGAGACCCAGTACTTC
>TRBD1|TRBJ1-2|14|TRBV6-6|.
CASSGTTGGYGYTF
TGTGCCAGCAGTGGAACCACAGGGGGCTATGGCTACACCTTC
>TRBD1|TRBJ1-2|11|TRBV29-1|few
CSGGQGNGYTF
TGCAGCGGGGGACAGGGAAATGGCTACACCTTC
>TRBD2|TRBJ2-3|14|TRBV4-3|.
CASSQALGGDTQYF
TGCGCCAGCAGCCAAGCTCTGGGGGGGGATACGCAGTATTTT
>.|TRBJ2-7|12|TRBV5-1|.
CASSLAGWEQYF
TGCGCCAGCAGCTTGGCAGGGTGGGAGCAGTACTTC
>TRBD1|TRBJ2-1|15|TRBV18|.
CASSPPRQGDGEQFF
TGTGCCAGCTCACCACCGCGACAGGGAGACGGTGAGCAGTTCTTC
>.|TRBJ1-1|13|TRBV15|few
CATSRGARGEAFF
TGTGCCACCAGCAGAGGAGCCAGGGGTGAAGCTTTCTTT
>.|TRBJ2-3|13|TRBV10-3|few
CAISPRETDTQYF
TGTGCCATCAGTCCCCGGGAGACAGATACGCAGTATTTT
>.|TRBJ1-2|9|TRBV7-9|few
CASSLTGAF
TGTGCCAGCAGCTTAACAGGAGCCTTC
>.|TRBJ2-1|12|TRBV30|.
CAWIRKGNEQFF
TGTGCCTGGATCCGGAAGGGGAATGAGCAGTTCTTC
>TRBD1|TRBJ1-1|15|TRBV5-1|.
CASSLAGTGKAEAFF
TGCGCCAGCAGCTTGGCCGGGACAGGGAAAGCTGAAGCTTTCTTT
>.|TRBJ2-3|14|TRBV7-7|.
CASSLVGAGDTQYF
TGTGCCAGCAGCTTAGTGGGAGCGGGAGATACGCAGTATTTT
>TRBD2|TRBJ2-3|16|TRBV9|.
CASSTPLAGGGDTQYF
TGTGCCAGCAGCACCCCTCTAGCGGGGGGCGGGGATACGCAGTATTTT
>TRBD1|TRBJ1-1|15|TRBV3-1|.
CASSQGPGGVTEAFF
TGTGCCAGCAGCCAAGGCCCAGGGGGCGTCACTGAAGCTTTCTTT
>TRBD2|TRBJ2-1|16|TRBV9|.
CASSVTGTSAYNEQFF
TGTGCCAGCAGCGTAACCGGGACTAGCGCATACAATGAGCAGTTCTTC